The T cell receptor (beta chain) described here comes from a study of cytomegalovirus exposure and HLA in healthy donors. This PCR relied on a set of 60 Vbeta primers and 13 Jbeta primers. The repertoire was sequenced with immunoSEQ multiplex PCR; TCRdb's copy has only in-frame clones and lacks some. Seen here are 100,000 to 150,000 clones, around 73% observed once, and the top ten hold 1.3% to 1.5%. This CDR3 has 15 amino acids. Germline V gives CDR1 MDHEN, CDR2 SYDVKM. Germline trimming cut 3 bases from V and 5 bases from J; bases unmatched to any gene: 5. This sequence joins TRBV28 and TRBJ1-4; 8 bases are a match to TRBD1. The specimen was PBMCs. This sequence originates from a female donor in good health and CMV-seronegative. The CDR3 region is CASSFGGQENEKLFF. Here the CDR3 DNA reads TGTGCCAGCAGTTTTGGGGGACAGGAGAATGAAAAACTGTTTTTT.